The 13 T cell receptor beta chains in this list originate from one sample, sequenced in a study of Ad26.COV2.S vaccination and SARS-CoV-2 variants. As for treatment: some 20 received Ad26.COV2.S at low or high dose, single or two shots; roughly 5 received placebo; per-sample allocation not given. Samples came from day 63 after the first vaccine or placebo injection. Using immunoSEQ multiplex PCR, the repertoire was profiled, and TCRdb retains in-frame clones only, with some absent. The data hold roughly 500,000 clones, with nearly 90% observed a single time. The source material was peripheral blood, sampled in a trial of Ad26.COV2.S vaccine versus placebo. All receptors derive from a person between 18 and 60 years old who received the Ad26.COV2.S COVID-19 vaccine or a placebo.

The chain carries TRBV11-2 and TRBJ2-1, with 12 bases identical to TRBD2. The CDR3 totals 17 residues. V gave up 0 bases and J gave up 7 bases; unmatched junction bases: 7. Per the germline V gene, CDR1 is SGHAT and CDR2 is FQNNGV. The CDR3 here is CASSLDILAGGLNEQFF. The CDR3 coding sequence is TGTGCCAGCAGCTTAGATATCCTAGCGGGAGGGTTGAATGAGCAGTTCTTC.

The chain has TRBV7-9 and TRBJ2-2; weak D call: TRBD2 (5 bases). Germline V CDR1 and CDR2: SEHNR, FQNEAQ (reference sequence). V lost 7 bases and J 0 bases, leaving 15 bases between the germline ends. The CDR3 has 16 residues. The CDR3 here is CASTLDFNTNTGELFF. In DNA, the CDR3 is TGTGCCAGCACCTTGGACTTTAATACGAACACCGGGGAGCTGTTTTTT.

The sample holds one count of this clone. This chain uses TRBV5-1 with TRBJ2-3; 8 nucleotides match TRBD2. The ends lost 1 base at V and 1 base at J; junction bases unmatched: 2. CDR3 length: 15 amino acids. Germline CDR1 is SGHRS and CDR2 is YFSETQ. CDR3 nucleotide sequence: TGCGCCAGCAGCTTGCAAGCGGGGGGCACAGATACGCAGTATTTT. Protein product: CASSLQAGGTDTQYF. The complete variable domain, with remaining parts taken from reference TRBV5-1 and TRBJ2-3, reads KAGVTQTPRYLIKTRGQQVTLSCSPISGHRSVSWYQQTPGQGLQFLFEYFSETQRNKGNFPGRFSGRQFSNSRSEMNVSTLELGDSALYLCASSLQAGGTDTQYFGPGTRLTVL.

A single count supports this clone. The V call is TRBV7-2, the J call TRBJ2-7; 8 bases fit TRBD2. V gave up 1 base and J gave up 4 bases; unmatched junction bases: 6. Germline CDR1 reads SGHTA; CDR2 reads FQGNSA. The CDR3 contains 15 residues. CDR3 nucleotide sequence: TGTGCCAGCAGCTTAGTAGCGGGGCCGGCGTACGAGCAGTACGTC. This sequence encodes CASSLVAGPAYEQYV.

V usage is TRBV10-2 and J usage is TRBJ2-3; 11 bases are a match to TRBD2. The CDR3 is 17 residues long. After removal of 6 bases from V and 4 bases from J, the junction contained 12 bases not matched to a gene. Germline loops: CDR1 WSHSY, CDR2 SAAADI. CDR3 sequence: CASSHPDSGRGPDTQYF. The CDR3 DNA follows: TGCGCCAGCAGCCACCCCGATAGCGGGAGGGGGCCAGATACGCAGTATTTT.

CDR3 nucleotide sequence: TGCGCCAGCAGCAATCTAGCGGGAGGGCTGGTGGAGACCCAGTACTTC. This encodes CASSNLAGGLVETQYF. The V and J genes are TRBV4-1 and TRBJ2-5; TRBD2 agrees at 12 bases. Germline V gene data show CDR1 as MGHRA and CDR2 as YSYEKL. V shed 5 bases and J 5 bases; nucleotides not matched to a gene: 9. This CDR3 is built from 16 residues.

The chain joins TRBV6-2 or TRBV6-3 to TRBJ2-2, with TRBD1 matching over 8 bases. J gave up 3 bases and V 4 bases, and 7 bases lay outside the gene matches. Germline CDR1 MNHEY, CDR2 SVGEGT. The CDR3 loop spans 16 amino acids. The DNA of the CDR3 is TGTGCCAGCAGTTCAGGGGGCTGGTCGGACACCGGGGAGCTGTTTTTT. It is translated as CASSSGGWSDTGELFF.

The rearrangement joins TRBV13 to TRBJ2-7, with a tentative D call TRBD2 (5 bases). The CDR3 is 18 residues long. Germline V gene data show CDR1 as PRHDT and CDR2 as FYEKMQ (reference sequence). V shed 5 bases and J shed 1 base, with 24 bases lying between them. CDR3 nucleotides: TGTGCCAGCAGCCACTTGGGCCTTGGTGGGAGAGGTTCCTACGAGCAGTACGTC. Translating it yields CASSHLGLGGRGSYEQYV.

The chain has TRBV25-1 and TRBJ2-5, with D perhaps assigned TRBD1 or TRBD2 (7 bases each). Germline values: CDR1 MGHDK, CDR2 SYGVNS. The CDR3 covers 16 residues. Trimming removed 7 bases at V and 6 bases at J, with 24 bases between. This CDR3 is CASKSSGGGHVKTQYF. The DNA of the CDR3 is TGTGCCAGCAAATCATCAGGGGGGGGCCATGTAAAGACCCAGTACTTC.

This clone was picked up a small number of times. V and J are TRBV6-2 or TRBV6-3 and TRBJ2-7, with 10 positions matching TRBD1. Unmatched junction bases numbered 8, after V lost 2 bases and J lost 1 base. The CDR3 is 17 residues long. Germline-derived CDR1 and CDR2 are MNHEY and SVGEGT. CDR3 coding DNA: TGTGCCAGCAGTTACCGAATGACGGGACAGGGGTCCTACGAGCAGTACGTC. This gives the protein CASSYRMTGQGSYEQYV.

The genes are TRBV5-4 and TRBJ2-3; D uncertain. CDR3 length: 13 amino acids. Germline lookup yields CDR1 SGHNT and CDR2 YYREEE (reference sequence). Trimming cost V 0 bases and J 7 bases, with 9 bases left between them. The CDR3 spells CASSLDSLNTQYF. In DNA, the CDR3 is TGTGCCAGCAGCTTGGACAGCCTCAATACGCAGTATTTT.

The chain recombines TRBV5-6 with TRBJ2-7; D is unresolved. Germline CDR1 SGHDT, CDR2 YYEEEE. Trimming took off 0 bases at V and 3 bases at J, with 10 bases between the two ends. There are 14 residues in the CDR3. The DNA of the CDR3 is TGTGCCAGCAGCTTGGGGGCCATTCACTACGAGCAGTACTTC. Translation gives CASSLGAIHYEQYF.

This clone was seen a handful of times. The chain couples TRBV5-1 to TRBJ2-7; perhaps TRBD2 as D (6 bases). The CDR3 totals 12 residues. CDR1 and CDR2 from the germline V gene are SGHRS and YFSETQ. V was pared by 2 bases and J by 7 bases, with 10 bases between. The CDR3 nucleotides read TGCGCCAGCAGCTTAGACGGGAGTGAGCAGTACTTC. It is translated as CASSLDGSEQYF.